The 14 T cell receptor beta chains given below trace back to one sample, sequenced in a study of post-analysis software for immune sequencing data. The study's findings and limits: With TRBV5-6, TRBV5-1 and TRBV20-1 included, about five TRBV segments were more frequent in patients than in controls.

Sequencing libraries made from TCR beta cDNA carried unique molecular identifiers. Using its own MiXCR run on the PCR reads, TCRdb lists one record per CDR3 protein. The sample consists of approximately 400,000 distinct CDR3 sequences, about a third of them appearing once. No antigen has been identified for these receptors. Sequencing input: blood. These receptor sequences come from a girl aged 10 to 17 with multiple sclerosis.

The chain combines TRBV3-1 with TRBJ1-2; possible D gene TRBD1, 5 bases. The CDR3 extends over 13 amino acids. Trimming took off 2 bases at V and 4 bases at J, with 8 bases between the two ends. Looked up from germline, CDR1 is LGHDT and CDR2 is YNNKEL (reference sequence). The CDR3 loop reads CASSQSQGYGYTF. CDR3 nucleotide sequence: TGTGCCAGCAGCCAAAGCCAGGGCTATGGCTACACCTTC.

This clonotype was counted only a few times. This sequence joins TRBV4-1 and TRBJ1-1; 7 bases match TRBD1. The germline V gene encodes CDR1 MGHRA and CDR2 YSYEKL. The CDR3 loop spans 14 amino acids. V shed 3 bases, J shed 4 bases, and the junction held 5 bases outside the gene matches. CDR3: CASSHKQGSTEAFF. The CDR3 nucleotides are TGCGCCAGCAGCCATAAACAGGGGAGCACTGAAGCTTTCTTT.

The chain uses TRBV5-1 and TRBJ2-7; D may be TRBD1 or TRBD2 (5 bases each). Trimming pared 7 bases from V and 5 bases from J, leaving 19 bases between. The CDR3 runs to 14 residues. The germline gives CDR1 SGHRS, CDR2 YFSETQ. The CDR3: CASGSAGRVNEQYF. CDR3 DNA: TGCGCCAGCGGCTCGGCAGGGCGGGTAAACGAGCAGTACTTC.

The chain combines TRBV24-1 with TRBJ1-5; the D gene is possibly TRBD1 (5 bases). Trimming stripped 7 bases from V and 5 bases from J, with 11 bases between. CDR3 length: 13 residues. Per germline, CDR1 KGHDR and CDR2 SFDVKD. The CDR3 protein is CATRPGPDQPQHF. CDR3 in DNA: TGTGCCACCAGGCCGGGACCGGATCAGCCCCAGCATTTT.

The rearrangement joins TRBV4-3 to TRBJ1-2; 10 bases match TRBD1. The junction had 4 bases not matched to a gene; V was cut back by 3 bases and J by 3 bases. Germline V CDR1 and CDR2: LGHNA, YSLEER. The CDR3 consists of 15 residues. The CDR3 bases are TGCGCCAGCAGCCAGCTCGGGACAGGGGACTATGGCTACACCTTC. This codes for CASSQLGTGDYGYTF.

The CDR3 loop reads CASSLALAGGYGYTF. CDR3 bases: TGTGCCAGCAGTTTAGCGCTTGCAGGGGGCTATGGCTACACCTTC. The chain employs TRBV12-3 or TRBV12-4 and TRBJ1-2, with 7 bases lining up with TRBD1. Trimming took 0 bases from V and 4 from J; bases not matched to a gene: 5. The CDR3 is made up of 15 amino acids.

The V and J genes are TRBV7-9 and TRBJ1-5; possible D gene TRBD1, 5 bases. The CDR3 sequence is 13 residues long. CDR1 and CDR2 (germline): SEHNR, FQNEAQ (reference sequence). Trimming pared 5 bases from V and 8 bases from J, leaving 13 bases between. Here the CDR3 reads CASSRGGTEPQHF. In DNA form, the CDR3 reads TGTGCCAGCAGCCGGGGGGGTACGGAGCCCCAGCATTTT. The whole variable domain, filled in from reference TRBV7-9 and TRBJ1-5, reads DTGVSQNPRHKITKRGQNVTFRCDPISEHNRLYWYRQTLGQGPEFLTYFQNEAQLEKSRLLSDRFSAERPKGSFSTLEIQRTEQGDSAMYLCASSRGGTEPQHFGDGTRLSIL.

This clonotype has a handful of counts. V gene TRBV12-3 or TRBV12-4 combines with J gene TRBJ2-3; unclear D gene. This CDR3 spans 14 amino acids. V was shortened by 3 bases and J by 6 bases, with 13 bases between the two germline ends. DNA of the CDR3: TGTGCCAGCAGTTTCGAGACGTCTTGGGATACGCAGTATTTT. Its protein is CASSFETSWDTQYF.

The chain is built from TRBV4-1 and TRBJ1-1, with D perhaps matching TRBD1 (5 bases). V was clipped by 3 bases and J by 4 bases, with 15 bases between them. Germline CDR1 is MGHRA and CDR2 is YSYEKL. The length of the CDR3 is 15 residues. CDR3 sequence (DNA): TGCGCCAGCAGCCACCCGTTGACAGTCGGCACTGAAGCTTTCTTT. It yields the protein CASSHPLTVGTEAFF.

V usage is TRBV3-1 and J usage is TRBJ2-3; no definite D call. The CDR3 consists of 15 residues. V lost 1 base and J lost 2, with 10 bases in between. Germline V lookup: CDR1 LGHDT, CDR2 YNNKEL (reference sequence). The CDR3 DNA reads as TGTGCCAGCAGCCAAGTTGTTGGTGCCACAGATACGCAGTATTTT. Amino acids: CASSQVVGATDTQYF.

V is TRBV5-1 and J is TRBJ2-5, with D possibly being TRBD1 (6 bases). Trimming stripped 4 bases from V and 7 bases from J, with 8 bases between. The germline gives CDR1 SGHRS, CDR2 YFSETQ. The CDR3 runs 11 residues. The CDR3 protein is CASSMDRTQYF. The CDR3 DNA follows: TGCGCCAGCAGCATGGACAGGACCCAGTACTTC.

The chain's CDR3 is CASSSRDTYTEAFF. CDR3 sequence (DNA): TGTGCCAGCAGTTCTCGGGACACCTACACTGAAGCTTTCTTT. V is TRBV12-3 or TRBV12-4 and J is TRBJ1-1; a possible D gene is TRBD1 (6 bases). Deletions cut 4 bases from V and 3 bases from J, with 12 bases between. This CDR3 is 14 amino acids long.

The chain is built from TRBV7-9 and TRBJ2-1, with a weak D call TRBD1 (5 bases). The V and J ends lost 1 base and 6 bases respectively, with 16 bases between them. The V gene's germline CDR1 is SEHNR and CDR2 FQNEAQ (reference sequence). This CDR3 spans 16 amino acids. The CDR3 DNA reads as TGTGCCAGCAGCTTAGACTGGGGCCCCGGGCTCAATGAGCAGTTCTTC. Amino acids: CASSLDWGPGLNEQFF.

The chain uses TRBV6-5 and TRBJ1-2; a weak D match, TRBD1 (5 bases). The CDR3 is 15 residues long. The V end was cut by 0 bases, the J end by 5 bases, with 13 bases between. CDR1 is MNHEY and CDR2 is SVGAGI in the germline V gene. CDR3 coding DNA: TGTGCCAGCAGTTACTCGAGCAGGGAAGGGTATGGCTACACCTTC. It encodes CASSYSSREGYGYTF.